This T cell receptor (beta chain) was recorded in a study of PD-1 blockade in classical Hodgkin lymphoma. Assay: immunoSEQ multiplex PCR; the TCRdb copy retains only in-frame clones and omits some. The sample carries some 13,000 clones, around 90% recorded once. Relapse after autologous stem cell transplantation occurred in every patient, and brentuximab vedotin exposure varied. This sequence originates from a human donor with classical Hodgkin lymphoma. The specimen was peripheral blood mononuclear cells (PBMCs), collected at baseline.

The chain's CDR3 is CASSYGGFNEQFF. CDR3 coding DNA: TGTGCCAGCAGTTACGGGGGTTTCAATGAGCAGTTCTTC. J is TRBJ2-1 and V is TRBV6-5; D is tentatively TRBD1 or TRBD2 (5 bases each). The CDR3 is 13 residues long. Looked up from germline, CDR1 is MNHEY and CDR2 is SVGAGI. The ends were cut back, 2 bases at V and 6 bases at J, with 8 bases in the middle.